The rows below give T cell receptor beta chains drawn from one sample of a study of CD8+ T cells in alopecia areata. Produced via immunoSEQ multiplex PCR; TCRdb's table is partial and in-frame only. The sample lists about 180,000 clones; roughly 63% were seen once. Material: CD4+ T cells sorted from blood, obtained between weeks 55 and 65, from a patient treated with tofacitinib. The receptors were gathered from a human donor with alopecia areata. Each CDR3 is given without its conserved first and last residue. The D gene is left open where the match is weak.

>NA|TRBJ2-1|TRBV5-4|9
ASSEFNEQF
>NA|TRBJ2-7|TRBV7-9|12
ASSFSAQAYEQY
>NA|TRBJ2-3|TRBV29-1|10
SVDTRTDTQY
>NA|TRBJ1-2|TRBV30|15
AWNPSRTPPSNYGYT
>NA|TRBJ1-1|TRBV19|14
ASSIGAGLLNTEAF
>NA|TRBJ2-3|TRBV4-2|15
ASSHGSRGGGTDTQY
>NA|TRBJ2-2|TRBV29-1|11
SVGGTLTGELF
>NA|TRBJ2-2|TRBV7-2|11
ASSLSDIGELF
>TRBD1|TRBJ2-1|TRBV25-1|11
ASSRGQVDEQF
>TRBD1|TRBJ1-2|TRBV6-5|13
ASSTNTRQGGGYT
>NA|TRBJ2-7|TRBV9|14
ASSPRREGVSYEQY
>NA|NA|TRBV25-1|12
ASTPRGSPHEQY
>TRBD1|TRBJ1-5|TRBV2|12
ASSGQGAGQPQH
>NA|TRBJ1-5|TRBV23-1|14
ASSPPGRGRGQPQH
>TRBD1|TRBJ2-1|TRBV29-1|15
SVEQYRDRVLGGEQF
>NA|TRBJ1-1|TRBV18|14
ASHIQGRKKNTEAF
>NA|TRBJ2-7|TRBV5-1|12
ASSLDAGSYEQY
>NA|TRBJ2-1|TRBV7-8|12
ASSLAGGMNEQF
>NA|TRBJ2-3|TRBV5-6|12
ASSLDSWPDTQY
>NA|TRBJ2-1|TRBV29-1|13
SVLWRGVGYNEQF
>NA|TRBJ2-3|TRBV5-4|11
ASSLARADTQY
>NA|TRBJ1-5|TRBV6-1|14
ASSKDQGLGNQPQH
>NA|TRBJ2-7|TRBV6-4|6
ASSNQY
>NA|TRBJ2-3|TRBV5-1|13
ASSLDPGSSDTQY
>TRBD1|TRBJ2-7|TRBV13|13
ASSAVRDRPYEQY
>NA|TRBJ1-5|TRBV2|9
ASSETVLQH
>NA|TRBJ2-2|TRBV12-5|13
ASGLPDRTTGELF
>NA|TRBJ2-7|TRBV30|12
AWSATRDSYEQY
>TRBD1|TRBJ2-7|TRBV5-1|13
ASSFGQGGSYEQY
>TRBD1|TRBJ1-1|TRBV7-9|13
ASSWTGTGVIEAF
>NA|TRBJ1-1|TRBV20-1|9
SASRLTEAF
>NA|TRBJ1-1|TRBV5-6|12
ASSHRWANAEAF
>NA|TRBJ1-2|TRBV6-6|10
ASSEQEYGYT
>NA|TRBJ1-1|TRBV10-3|13
AISESISVGAEAF
>NA|TRBJ2-7|TRBV2|12
ASSESSPRSEQY
>NA|TRBJ2-2|TRBV6-4|13
ASSEGHPGTGELF
>NA|TRBJ2-3|TRBV4-2|12
ASSQGASTDTQY
>TRBD2|TRBJ2-5|TRBV2|13
ASRDPSGGRETQY
>NA|TRBJ2-3|TRBV18|13
ASSPLAASTDTQY
>NA|TRBJ1-6|TRBV15|12
ATSELVQRSPLH
>NA|TRBJ1-1|TRBV7-3|11
ASSSLRGTEAF
>NA|TRBJ2-5|TRBV6-5|11
ASRDDGVETQY
>NA|TRBJ2-2|TRBV4-2|14
ASSPALAVMVGELF
>NA|TRBJ1-1|TRBV6-1|11
ASRIGRNTEAF
>NA|TRBJ1-6|TRBV18|11
ASSPHKESPLH
>TRBD1|TRBJ2-3|TRBV5-1|13
ASSQTGGGTDTQY
>TRBD1|TRBJ1-1|TRBV6-5|14
ASSYSTGTMNTEAF
>TRBD1|TRBJ2-7|TRBV5-6|13
ASSTGQGGFYEQY
>NA|TRBJ2-7|TRBV5-1|14
ASSHQTGRSSYEQY
>TRBD1|TRBJ1-1|TRBV10-3|12
AIQLDRGVTEAF
>NA|TRBJ1-2|TRBV15|11
ATSRSRPYGYT
>TRBD1|TRBJ2-5|TRBV6-5|12
ASSSRQGRETQY